This entry lists 7 T cell receptor beta chains sequenced from one sample in a study of blood T cell repertoires in COVID-19. Repertoires were generated with immunoSEQ multiplex PCR, while TCRdb's copy carries only in-frame clones and drops some. The sample includes approximately 300,000 clones, 70% to 90% seen only once; the top ten take around 6%. The sequenced sample consisted of PBMCs or T cells enriched from blood (not recorded which). The receptors were sampled from a young woman who had recovered from COVID-19.

The chain recombines TRBV30 with TRBJ1-1; TRBD1 might be the D (5 bases). Deletions cut 3 bases from V and 0 bases from J, with 14 bases between. The CDR3 consists of 15 residues. CDR1 and CDR2 (germline): GTSNPN, SVGIG (reference sequence). The CDR3 spells CAWRTGLSMNTEAFF. CDR3 sequence (DNA): TGTGCCTGGAGGACGGGACTCTCCATGAACACTGAAGCTTTCTTT. Full variable domain (missing parts from reference TRBV30 and TRBJ1-1): SQTIHQWPATLVQPVGSPLSLECTVEGTSNPNLYWYRQAAGRGLQLLFYSVGIGQISSEVPQNLSASRPQDRQFILSSKKLLLSDSGFYLCAWRTGLSMNTEAFFGQGTRLTVV.

The rearrangement joins TRBV9 to TRBJ2-5; 9 bases align to TRBD2. The junction had 7 bases not matched to a gene; V was cut back by 0 bases and J by 4 bases. The length of the CDR3 is 16 residues. Germline V gives CDR1 SGDLS, CDR2 YYNGEE. The CDR3 is CASSVAASGVRETQYF. CDR3 DNA: TGTGCCAGCAGCGTAGCGGCTAGCGGGGTGCGAGAGACCCAGTACTTC.

V gene TRBV7-9 combines with J gene TRBJ2-3; D is perhaps TRBD1 (5 bases). Germline assignment: CDR1 SEHNR and CDR2 FQNEAQ (reference sequence). CDR3 length: 14 amino acids. V gave up 5 bases and J gave up 6 bases, with 15 bases separating them. DNA for the CDR3: TGTGCCAGCAGCGCGCCCCAGGGTCACGATACGCAGTATTTT. Translating it yields CASSAPQGHDTQYF.

The chain combines TRBV29-1 with TRBJ1-2; D might be TRBD1 (6 bases). Trimming left V 5 bases short and J 7 bases short, with 11 bases between. The CDR3 sequence is 11 residues long. CDR1 and CDR2 from the germline V gene are SQVTM and ANQGSEA. This CDR3 is CSVRQGIGYTF. In DNA, the CDR3 is TGCAGCGTTCGTCAGGGGATTGGCTACACCTTC. Full variable domain (missing parts from reference TRBV29-1 and TRBJ1-2): SAVISQKPSRDICQRGTSLTIQCQVDSQVTMMFWYRQQPGQSLTLIATANQGSEATYESGFVIDKFPISRPNLTFSTLTVSNMSPEDSSIYLCSVRQGIGYTFGSGTRLTVV.

This chain links TRBV6-1 with TRBJ2-3, with 9 bases aligning to TRBD2. The CDR3 has 15 residues. The V and J ends lost 1 base and 3 bases, in that order; junction bases with no gene match: 2. Per germline, CDR1 MNHNS and CDR2 SASEGT. The CDR3: CASSEVAGGTDTQYF. Written as DNA, the CDR3 is TGTGCCAGCAGTGAAGTTGCGGGGGGGACAGATACGCAGTATTTT.

V is TRBV30 and J is TRBJ1-4; TRBD1 aligns across 7 bases. The CDR3 sequence is 12 residues long. Trimming took 2 bases from V and 11 from J; bases not matched to a gene: 5. CDR1 is GTSNPN, CDR2 SVGIG, per germline (reference sequence). The CDR3 spells CAWSPIQGKLFF. The CDR3 bases are TGTGCCTGGAGTCCCATACAGGGGAAACTGTTTTTT. The full variable domain, its missing parts supplied by reference TRBV30 and TRBJ1-4, is SQTIHQWPATLVQPVGSPLSLECTVEGTSNPNLYWYRQAAGRGLQLLFYSVGIGQISSEVPQNLSASRPQDRQFILSSKKLLLSDSGFYLCAWSPIQGKLFFGSGTQLSVL.

The V and J genes are TRBV4-1 and TRBJ1-2, with 9 nucleotides matching TRBD1. This CDR3 is 17 amino acids long. Trimming removed 1 base from V and 2 bases from J; junction bases left unmatched: 8. Germline CDR1 and CDR2: MGHRA and YSYEKL. The DNA of the CDR3 is TGCGCCAGCAGCCAAGTTTATCCGGGACAGGGCAACTATGGCTACACCTTC. Its protein product is CASSQVYPGQGNYGYTF.